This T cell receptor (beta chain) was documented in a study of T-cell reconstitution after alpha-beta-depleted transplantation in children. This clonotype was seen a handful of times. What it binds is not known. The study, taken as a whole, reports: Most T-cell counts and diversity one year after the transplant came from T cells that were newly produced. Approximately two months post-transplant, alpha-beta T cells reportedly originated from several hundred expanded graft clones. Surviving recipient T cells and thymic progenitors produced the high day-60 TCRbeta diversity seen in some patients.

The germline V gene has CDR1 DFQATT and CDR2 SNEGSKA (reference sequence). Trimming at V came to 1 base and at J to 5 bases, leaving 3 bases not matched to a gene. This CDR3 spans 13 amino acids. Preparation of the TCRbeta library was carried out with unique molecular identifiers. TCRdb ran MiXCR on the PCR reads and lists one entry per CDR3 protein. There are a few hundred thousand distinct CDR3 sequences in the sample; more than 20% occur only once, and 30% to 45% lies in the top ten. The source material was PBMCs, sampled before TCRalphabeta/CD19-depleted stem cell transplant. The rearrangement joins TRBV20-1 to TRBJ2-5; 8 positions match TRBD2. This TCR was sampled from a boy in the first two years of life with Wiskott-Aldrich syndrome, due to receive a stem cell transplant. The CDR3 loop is CSARALAGETQYF. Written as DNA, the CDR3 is TGCAGTGCTAGAGCGCTAGCGGGTGAGACCCAGTACTTC.